This T cell receptor beta chain was sequenced for a study of T cell responses to AZD1222 COVID-19 vaccine. Looking at the study overall: Analysis merged second doses at about 4 or about 12 weeks.

As to this clone: As yet, its antigen is unknown.

Points from the study as a whole: Most donors were white British and more were female, and clonal diversity was possibly underestimated.

TCRdb's copy holds only in-frame clones and misses some; the assay was immunoSEQ multiplex PCR. The profile shows 110,000 to 150,000 clones, roughly 85% of them singletons. Sequencing was performed on peripheral blood, taken on day 0 of AZD1222 vaccination. This receptor was obtained from an adult in good health.

Here the CDR3 reads CASSLGTFYEQYF. The CDR3 region has the DNA TGTGCCAGCAGCTTGGGAACCTTCTACGAGCAGTACTTC. The chain combines TRBV5-4 with TRBJ2-7; D is uncertain. Germline values: CDR1 SGHNT, CDR2 YYREEE (reference sequence). This CDR3 is 13 amino acids long. V lost 0 bases and J lost 3, with 7 bases in between.